This T cell receptor (beta chain) was retrieved from a study of blood T cell repertoires in COVID-19. At the level of the study: Acute and convalescent COVID-19 specimens originated in the United States, Italy and Spain. PBMCs, B-cell-depleted T cells, or T cells provided the cDNA or gDNA that made up the material.

Between the trimmed V and J ends, which lost 6 bases and 5 bases, there was a span of 10 bases. The CDR3 is made up of 11 amino acids. The germline CDR1 and CDR2 sequences are DFQATT and SNEGSKA (reference sequence). How the authors handled the data: Amplification of reference gene primers was used by the study to estimate nucleated cell counts. Libraries were prepared by immunoSEQ multiplex PCR; TCRdb keeps only in-frame clonotypes and omits some of them. V and J calls and clone size follow that table, whereas D and trimming were derived from the DNA. Of tens of thousands of clones listed, around four fifths are singletons.

The sequenced sample consisted of peripheral blood. This receptor was taken from a man in his sixties or seventies with acute or convalescent COVID-19. The chain employs TRBV20-1 and TRBJ1-2; D gene ambiguous. CDR3 nucleotide sequence: TGCAGTGCAAATCTGCGATATGGCTACACCTTC. The encoded protein is CSANLRYGYTF.